This T cell receptor (beta chain) was retrieved from a study of blood T cell dynamics during melanoma immunotherapy. The table came from immunoSEQ multiplex PCR; TCRdb's copy has only in-frame clones and leaves some out. The data show roughly 20,000 clones, about 90% seen once. Study results and caveats: Clones driving repertoire changes may be melanoma-specific or general immune activation.

Trimming took off 8 bases at V and 0 bases at J, with 13 bases between the two ends. Germline values: CDR1 MNHEY, CDR2 SMNVEV (reference sequence). This CDR3 is 14 amino acids long. Stated time point: week 3, after first cycle of checkpoint inhibitor. Disease control meant complete response, partial response or stable disease at 12 weeks. Turning to this clone: What it recognizes is unknown.

This specimen consisted of blood, obtained from a patient treated with checkpoint blockade. The rearrangement links TRBV27 to TRBJ1-1; the D is unclear. The receptor comes from a human donor with melanoma. The DNA for the CDR3 is TGTGCCAGCTCAATCGGAGATATGAACACTGAAGCTTTCTTT. It codes for CASSIGDMNTEAFF.